Reported below is one T cell receptor (beta chain). Antigen unknown. The CDR3 loop spans 14 amino acids. V lost 3 bases and J lost 4, with 12 bases in between. Germline V gives CDR1 MNHEY, CDR2 SMNVEV (reference sequence). The sample is drawn from a study of a mutant IDH1 vaccine in newly diagnosed glioma. At the level of the study: Either 4-6 weeks after radiotherapy alone or alongside temozolomide, vaccination was begun. Earlier care involved radiotherapy, temozolomide, or both, and the majority received both. Notes on the study in general: Vaccine-induced immune responses were detected in approximately 93% of patients.

Repertoires were generated with immunoSEQ multiplex PCR, while TCRdb's copy carries only in-frame clones and drops some. The data hold 30,000 to 45,000 clones, with 75% to 85% observed a single time. Time point specified: week 11, during vaccination. What each vaccine dose contained was 300 ug of mutant IDH1 20-mer peptide, accompanied by topical imiquimod. V usage is TRBV27 and J usage is TRBJ1-1, with a possible D match to TRBD1 (5 bases). The TCR originated in a woman aged 25 to 39 with glioma. Some clones in this sample may be carry-over from other donors' samples. The sample in question was peripheral blood mononuclear cells (PBMCs), obtained from a glioma patient whose treatment included an IDH1 peptide vaccine. This CDR3 is CASSFAGASTEAFF. Written as DNA, the CDR3 is TGTGCCAGCAGTTTTGCCGGGGCCTCCACTGAAGCTTTCTTT.